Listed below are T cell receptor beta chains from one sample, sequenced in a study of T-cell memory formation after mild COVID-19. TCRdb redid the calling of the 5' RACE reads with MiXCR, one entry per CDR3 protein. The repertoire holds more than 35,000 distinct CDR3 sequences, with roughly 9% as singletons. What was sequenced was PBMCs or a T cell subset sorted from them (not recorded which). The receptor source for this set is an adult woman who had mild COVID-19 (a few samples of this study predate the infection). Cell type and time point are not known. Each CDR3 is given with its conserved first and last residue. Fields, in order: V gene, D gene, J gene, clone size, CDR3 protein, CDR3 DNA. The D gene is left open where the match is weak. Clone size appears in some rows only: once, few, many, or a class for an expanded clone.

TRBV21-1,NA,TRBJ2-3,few,CASSKEAPRRDTQYF,TGTGCCAGCAGCAAAGAAGCCCCGCGGAGAGATACGCAGTATTTT
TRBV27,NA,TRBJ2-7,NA,CASSPLFSGVTYEQYF,TGTGCCAGCAGTCCACTATTCTCCGGGGTAACCTACGAGCAGTACTTC
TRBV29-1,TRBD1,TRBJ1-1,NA,CSVARQGADTEAFF,TGCAGCGTTGCGAGACAGGGGGCGGACACTGAAGCTTTCTTT
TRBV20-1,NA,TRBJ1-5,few,CSARVGNRVLNQPQHF,TGCAGTGCTAGAGTGGGAAACAGGGTTCTGAATCAGCCCCAGCATTTT
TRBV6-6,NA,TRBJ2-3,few,CASGDTRLTDTQYF,TGTGCCAGTGGGGATACCCGGCTCACAGATACGCAGTATTTT
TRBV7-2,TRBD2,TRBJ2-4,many,CASSFQRGLTKNIQYF,TGTGCCAGCAGCTTTCAGCGGGGTCTGACCAAAAACATTCAGTACTTC
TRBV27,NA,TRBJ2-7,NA,CASSARGWDSYEQYF,TGTGCCAGCAGCGCGAGGGGGTGGGACTCCTACGAGCAGTACTTC
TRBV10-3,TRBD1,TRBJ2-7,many,CAISESRDRGNEQYF,TGTGCCATCAGTGAGTCGAGGGACAGGGGGAACGAGCAGTACTTC
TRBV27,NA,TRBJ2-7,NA,CASSLGSPLSYEQYF,TGTGCCAGCAGTTTAGGCAGCCCTCTAAGCTACGAGCAGTACTTC
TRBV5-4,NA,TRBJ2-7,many,CASSIRAFPYEQYF,TGTGCCAGCAGCATCAGGGCTTTCCCCTACGAGCAGTACTTC
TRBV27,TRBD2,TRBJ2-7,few,CASSSGTRLEQYF,TGTGCCAGCAGTTCCGGGACTAGACTCGAGCAGTACTTC
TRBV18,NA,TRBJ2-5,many,CASSPTINREKGKETQYF,TGTGCCAGCTCACCAACTATTAACAGGGAGAAAGGAAAAGAGACCCAGTACTTC
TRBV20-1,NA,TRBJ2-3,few,CSALAGQPLDTQYF,TGCAGTGCTTTAGCGGGACAGCCCCTAGATACGCAGTATTTT
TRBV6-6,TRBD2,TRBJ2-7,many,CASSSERGGSYEQYF,TGTGCCAGCAGTTCAGAGCGGGGGGGGAGTTACGAGCAGTACTTC
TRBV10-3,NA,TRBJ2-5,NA,CAISESGIGETQYF,TGTGCCATCAGTGAGTCTGGAATAGGAGAGACCCAGTACTTC
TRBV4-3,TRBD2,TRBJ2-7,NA,CASSQGTSDAYEQYF,TGCGCCAGCAGCCAAGGCACTAGCGACGCCTACGAGCAGTACTTC